One sample yielded the 12 T cell receptor beta chains listed below, sequenced in a study of T cell responses to AZD1222 COVID-19 vaccine. Data came from immunoSEQ multiplex PCR; TCRdb stores just in-frame clones and leaves some out. The data hold some 200,000 clones, with approximately 90% observed a single time. The starting material was peripheral blood, obtained 28 days after the second AZD1222 dose. These receptors all stem from an adult who received the AZD1222 COVID-19 vaccine.

The DNA of the CDR3 is TGTGCCTGCACAGGGGGCGGAAAGACCCAGTACTTC. This encodes CACTGGGKTQYF. The chain couples TRBV30 to TRBJ2-5; 9 nucleotides agree with TRBD1. The CDR3 contains 12 residues. Germline assignment: CDR1 GTSNPN and CDR2 SVGIG (reference sequence). Trimming removed 6 bases from V and 6 bases from J; junction bases left unmatched: 5.

The chain joins TRBV9 to TRBJ2-5; possible D gene TRBD2, 6 bases. The CDR3 has 14 amino acids. Germline V gene lookup returns CDR1 SGDLS and CDR2 YYNGEE. V was pared by 3 bases and J by 8 bases, with 17 bases between. For the CDR3, the DNA is TGTGCCAGCAGCGCGACGGGACTCAGTTTAACCCAGTACTTC. Translation: CASSATGLSLTQYF.

CDR3 DNA sequence: TGTGCCATCAGTGAGTCCAGTGGGACAGGGGGTAGCTACGAGCAGTACTTC. This encodes CAISESSGTGGSYEQYF. This chain joins TRBV10-3 and TRBJ2-7; 11 bases match TRBD1. Germline CDR1 and CDR2: ENHRY and SYGVKD. V lost 0 bases and J lost 3; bases outside the gene matches: 7. This CDR3 region has 17 residues.

The V gene is TRBV7-6, the J gene TRBJ2-7; tentative D call: TRBD2 (7 bases). This CDR3 comprises 14 residues. The ends were cut back, 5 bases at V and 2 bases at J, with 13 bases in the middle. The germline CDR1 and CDR2 sequences are SGHVS and FNYEAQ. The DNA of the CDR3 is TGTGCCAGCAGCCGGGGGGCAGGGCCCTACGAGCAGTACTTC. Its translation: CASSRGAGPYEQYF.

The chain recombines TRBV9 with TRBJ1-6; possibly TRBD1 for D (5 bases). CDR3 size: 17 residues. Per germline, CDR1 SGDLS and CDR2 YYNGEE. The germline V and J ends were trimmed by 3 bases and 7 bases, with 20 bases remaining between them. The CDR3 bases are TGTGCCAGCAGCGAGACCTCAGGGAATTCCCGAAATTCACCCCTCCACTTT. Its translation: CASSETSGNSRNSPLHF.

The chain is built from TRBV9 and TRBJ1-2; unclear D gene. Germline CDR1 reads SGDLS; CDR2 reads YYNGEE. Trimming removed 4 bases from V and 0 bases from J, with 10 bases in between. This CDR3 is 14 amino acids long. This chain's CDR3 is CASSPRQANYGYTF. CDR3 DNA: TGTGCCAGCAGCCCTAGGCAGGCTAACTATGGCTACACCTTC.

The V gene is TRBV5-4, the J gene TRBJ2-7, with TRBD1 identical over 9 bases. J gave up 3 bases and V 4 bases, and 14 bases lay outside the gene matches. Germline CDR1 is SGHNT and CDR2 is YYREEE (reference sequence). This CDR3 comprises 17 residues. In DNA, the CDR3 is TGTGCCAGCAGCCTCACAGGGGGCGCTGTATTGTTCTACGAGCAGTACTTC. Its protein product is CASSLTGGAVLFYEQYF.

The chain uses TRBV4-3 and TRBJ2-7; tentatively, D is TRBD2 (6 bases). There are 16 residues in the CDR3. V gave up 4 bases and J gave up 6 bases, with 22 bases separating them. Per germline, CDR1 LGHNA and CDR2 YSLEER. This CDR3 reads CASSPDPGSPRSEQYF. The CDR3, as DNA: TGCGCCAGCAGCCCCGATCCCGGGAGCCCAAGGAGCGAGCAGTACTTC.

The chain employs TRBV27 and TRBJ1-5; TRBD1 agrees at 9 bases. Germline lookup yields CDR1 MNHEY and CDR2 SMNVEV (reference sequence). Germline trimming cut 4 bases from V and 5 bases from J; bases unmatched to any gene: 9. The CDR3 totals 16 residues. The CDR3 coding sequence is TGTGCCAGCAGTTGGCTAGGACAGGGGAAGGATCAGCCCCAGCATTTT. Its translation: CASSWLGQGKDQPQHF.

This clone was observed a single time. The genes are TRBV3-1 (or the pseudogene TRBV3-2) and TRBJ1-2, with D perhaps TRBD1 (5 bases). The V and J ends lost 2 bases and 6 bases respectively, with 16 bases between them. The CDR3 totals 15 residues. Germline-derived CDR1 and CDR2 are LGHDT and YNNKEL (reference sequence). The DNA of the CDR3 is TGTGCCAGCAGCCAATGGGGTCAGGGAAGGAATGGCTACACCTTC. This translates into CASSQWGQGRNGYTF.

This sequence joins TRBV7-2 and TRBJ1-2; D not certain. The V end was cut by 0 bases, the J end by 8 bases, with 13 bases between. CDR3 length equals 14 residues. CDR1 is SGHTA and CDR2 is FQGNSA in the germline V gene. The CDR3 sequence is CASSLARAFLGYTF. The CDR3 DNA reads as TGTGCCAGCAGCTTAGCGAGGGCCTTTCTAGGCTACACCTTC.

The gene calls are TRBV7-9 and TRBJ1-6; D gene unclear. Trimming removed 5 bases from V and 8 bases from J, with 13 bases in between. This CDR3 has 14 residues. Per the germline V gene, CDR1 is SEHNR and CDR2 is FQNEAQ (reference sequence). CDR3 region: CASSPPGQDSPLHF. CDR3 in DNA: TGTGCCAGCAGCCCACCGGGCCAGGATTCACCCCTCCACTTT.